Only one count was recorded for the clone carrying this TCR beta chain. Using immunoSEQ multiplex PCR, the repertoire was profiled, and TCRdb retains in-frame clones only, with some absent. There are more than 85,000 clones in the sample; 70% to 90% occur only once, and about 4.2% lies in the top ten. The sample originates from a study of blood T cell repertoires in COVID-19. Across the whole study: Sites across the United States, Italy and Spain contributed samples from acute and convalescent COVID-19.

With V trimmed by 0 bases and J by 3 bases, 12 bases remained unmatched. Germline CDR1 reads LNHNV; CDR2 reads YYDKDF (reference sequence). The CDR3 is 19 amino acids. The sample consisted of peripheral blood. The origin of this receptor is a man between 65 and 80 years old with acute or convalescent COVID-19. This rearrangement joins TRBV15 to TRBJ2-7, with 12 nucleotides matching TRBD2. This CDR3 is CATSREIALAGGIGYEQYF. CDR3 in DNA: TGTGCCACCAGCAGAGAGATCGCACTAGCGGGGGGCATCGGCTACGAGCAGTACTTC.